This T cell receptor beta chain was found in a study of shared clonotypes between healthy human individuals. Study-level results: Sorted-subset sequencing was shown by rarefaction to be incomplete despite large depth. The naive CD4 repertoires of four donors were compared, and roughly 5.1% of clonotypes were shared. Sampling involved blood alone; tissue repertoires likely differ.

Several immunoSEQ plates held equal portions of the genomic DNA taken from each subset. The assay was immunoSEQ multiplex PCR, and TCRdb's table has in-frame clones only and misses some. This table has hundreds of thousands of clones, nearly 98% appearing once. Points on this clone: The target antigen is unknown.

With 3 bases clipped from V and 1 base from J, the junction kept 3 bases outside the gene matches. This CDR3 has 15 residues. Germline-derived CDR1 and CDR2 are PRHDT and FYEKMQ (reference sequence). CD8 cells classed as naive were CD45RO-negative and positively selected for CCR7, excluding terminally differentiated effector memory CD45RA+ cells. This TCR came from a man aged 25-40 years in good health. The sample was naive CD8+ T cells sorted from blood. This chain joins TRBV13 and TRBJ2-5, with 9 bases matching TRBD2. The CDR3 region is CASSFGREGQETQYF. In nucleotides, the CDR3 is TGTGCCAGCAGCTTCGGGCGGGAGGGCCAAGAGACCCAGTACTTC.